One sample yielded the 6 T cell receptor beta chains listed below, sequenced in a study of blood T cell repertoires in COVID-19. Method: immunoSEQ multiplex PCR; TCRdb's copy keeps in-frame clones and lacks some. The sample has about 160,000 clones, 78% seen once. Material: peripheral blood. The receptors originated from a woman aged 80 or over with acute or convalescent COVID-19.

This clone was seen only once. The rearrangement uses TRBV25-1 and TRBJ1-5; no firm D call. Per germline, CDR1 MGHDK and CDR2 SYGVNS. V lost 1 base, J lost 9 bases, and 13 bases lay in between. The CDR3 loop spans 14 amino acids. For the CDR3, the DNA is TGTGCCAGCAGTGAATTGGACGGAGGGATGCCCCAGCATTTT. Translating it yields CASSELDGGMPQHF. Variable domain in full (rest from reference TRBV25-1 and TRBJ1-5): EADIYQTPRYLVIGTGKKITLECSQTMGHDKMYWYQQDPGMELHLIHYSYGVNSTEKGDLSSESTVSRIRTEHFPLTLESARPSHTSQYLCASSELDGGMPQHFGDGTRLSIL.

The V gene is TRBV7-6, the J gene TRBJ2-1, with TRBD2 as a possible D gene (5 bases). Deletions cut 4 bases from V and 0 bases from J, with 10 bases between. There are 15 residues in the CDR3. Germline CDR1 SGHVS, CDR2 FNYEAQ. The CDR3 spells CASSSLAGSYNEQFF. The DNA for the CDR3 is TGTGCCAGCAGCTCTCTAGCAGGCTCCTACAATGAGCAGTTCTTC. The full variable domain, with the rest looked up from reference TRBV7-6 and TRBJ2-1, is GAGVSQSPRYKVTKRGQDVALRCDPISGHVSLYWYRQALGQGPEFLTYFNYEAQQDKSGLPNDRFSAERPEGSISTLTIQRTEQRDSAMYRCASSSLAGSYNEQFFGPGTRLTVL.

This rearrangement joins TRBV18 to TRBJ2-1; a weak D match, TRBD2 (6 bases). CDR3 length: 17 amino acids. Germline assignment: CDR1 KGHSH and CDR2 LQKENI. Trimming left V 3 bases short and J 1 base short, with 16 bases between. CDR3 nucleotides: TGTGCCAGCTCACCCGTGGAGACGGGGGTATCCTACAATGAGCAGTTCTTC. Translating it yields CASSPVETGVSYNEQFF.

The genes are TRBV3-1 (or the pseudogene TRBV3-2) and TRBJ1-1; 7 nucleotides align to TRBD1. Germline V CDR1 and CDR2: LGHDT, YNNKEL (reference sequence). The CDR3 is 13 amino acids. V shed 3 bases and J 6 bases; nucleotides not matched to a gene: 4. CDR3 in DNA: TGTGCCAGCAGCCATTCACAGGGGTCTGAAGCTTTCTTT. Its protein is CASSHSQGSEAFF.

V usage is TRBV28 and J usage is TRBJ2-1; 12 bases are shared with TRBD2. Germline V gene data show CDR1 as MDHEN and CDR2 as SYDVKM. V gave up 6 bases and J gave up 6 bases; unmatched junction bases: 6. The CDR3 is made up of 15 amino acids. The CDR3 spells CASRGGLAGSNEQFF. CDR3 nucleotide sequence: TGTGCCAGCAGAGGCGGACTAGCGGGAAGCAATGAGCAGTTCTTC.

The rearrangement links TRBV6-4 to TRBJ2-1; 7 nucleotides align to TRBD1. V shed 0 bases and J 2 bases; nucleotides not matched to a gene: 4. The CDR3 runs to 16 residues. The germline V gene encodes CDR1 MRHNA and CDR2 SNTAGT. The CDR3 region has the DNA TGTGCCAGCAGTGACTCAGGGGGCAGGGCCTACAATGAGCAGTTCTTC. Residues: CASSDSGGRAYNEQFF.